This TCR beta chain derives from a study of blood T cell repertoires in COVID-19. Turning to the study itself: COVID-19 samples collected from the United States, Italy and Spain covered acute and convalescent phases. Nucleic acid was either cDNA or gDNA, and it came from T cells, B-cell-depleted T cells, or PBMCs.

Germline V CDR1 and CDR2: SGHTS, YDEGEE. This CDR3 is built from 12 residues. Trimming removed 0 bases at V and 5 bases at J, with 5 bases between. As handled by the study authors: Amplification of reference gene primers provided the estimated nucleated cell counts. Sequencing was performed with immunoSEQ multiplex PCR; in TCRdb, only in-frame clones are kept and a portion is missing. The D gene and trimming were derived from the DNA, and the V and J assignments and clone size from that table. In the table there are about 60,000 clones, roughly three quarters of which are singletons. This clonotype was obtained from a man in his fifties with active or convalescent COVID-19. Source material: peripheral blood. This chain uses TRBV5-8 with TRBJ1-2; no reliable D call. CDR3 nucleotides: TGTGCCAGCAGCTTGGCCCTTTATGGCTACACCTTC. Its protein is CASSLALYGYTF.